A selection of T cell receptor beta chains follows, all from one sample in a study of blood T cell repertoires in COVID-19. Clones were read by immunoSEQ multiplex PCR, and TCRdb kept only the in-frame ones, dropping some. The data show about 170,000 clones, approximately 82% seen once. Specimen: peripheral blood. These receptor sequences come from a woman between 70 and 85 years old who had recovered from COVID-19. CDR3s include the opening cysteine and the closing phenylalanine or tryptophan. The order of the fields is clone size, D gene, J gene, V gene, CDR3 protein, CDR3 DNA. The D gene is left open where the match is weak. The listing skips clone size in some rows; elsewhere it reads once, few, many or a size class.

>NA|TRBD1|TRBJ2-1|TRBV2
CASSGQGINEQFF
TGTGCCAGCAGTGGACAGGGTATTAATGAGCAGTTCTTC
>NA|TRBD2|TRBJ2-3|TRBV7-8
CASSLGEAGASTDTQYF
TGTGCCAGCAGCTTAGGCGAAGCGGGGGCGAGCACAGATACGCAGTATTTT
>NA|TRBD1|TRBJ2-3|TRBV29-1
CSVQDRDTQYF
TGCAGCGTTCAGGACAGGGATACGCAGTATTTT
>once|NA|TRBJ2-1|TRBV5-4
CASTSGPEQFF
TGTGCCAGCACCTCAGGGCCTGAGCAGTTCTTC
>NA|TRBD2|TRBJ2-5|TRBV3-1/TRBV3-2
CASSQSRLAGGVQETQYF
TGTGCCAGCAGCCAAAGCCGACTAGCGGGGGGGGTGCAAGAGACCCAGTACTTC
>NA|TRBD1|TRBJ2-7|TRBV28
CASSSPGTGVPLEQYF
TGTGCCAGCAGCTCCCCAGGGACAGGGGTCCCCCTGGAGCAGTACTTC
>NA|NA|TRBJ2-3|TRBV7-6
CASSLRRADTQYF
TGTGCCAGCAGCTTACGGAGGGCAGATACGCAGTATTTT
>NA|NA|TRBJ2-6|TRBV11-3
CASSSPGAGANVLTF
TGTGCCAGCAGCTCCCCAGGGGCTGGGGCCAACGTCCTGACTTTC
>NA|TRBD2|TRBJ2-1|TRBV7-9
CASSPRRGTSGNEQFF
TGTGCCAGCAGCCCCCGTAGGGGGACTAGCGGCAATGAGCAGTTCTTC
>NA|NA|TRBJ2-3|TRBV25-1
CASTLYSTDTQYF
TGTGCCAGCACCCTATACAGCACAGATACGCAGTATTTT
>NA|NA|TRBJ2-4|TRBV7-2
CASSLILGLQYF
TGTGCCAGCAGCTTAATCCTAGGCCTTCAGTACTTC
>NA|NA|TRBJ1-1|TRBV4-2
CASSQAQGNTEAFF
TGTGCCAGCAGCCAAGCCCAGGGGAACACTGAAGCTTTCTTT
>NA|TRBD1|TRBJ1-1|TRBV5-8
CASSLDPGTGWSEAFF
TGTGCCAGCAGCTTGGACCCCGGGACAGGGTGGTCTGAAGCTTTCTTT
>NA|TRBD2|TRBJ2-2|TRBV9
CASSVSTSGGNTGELFF
TGTGCCAGCAGCGTATCCACTAGCGGGGGGAACACCGGGGAGCTGTTTTTT
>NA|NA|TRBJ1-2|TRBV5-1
CASSPENYGYTF
TGCGCCAGCAGCCCCGAGAACTATGGCTACACCTTC
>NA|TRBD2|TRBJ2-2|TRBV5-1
CASQRGSGGAATGELFF
TGCGCCAGCCAAAGGGGTAGCGGGGGGGCCGCCACCGGGGAGCTGTTTTTT
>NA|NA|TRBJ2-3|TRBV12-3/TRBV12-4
CASSGTVDTQYF
TGTGCCAGCAGCGGGACTGTGGATACGCAGTATTTT
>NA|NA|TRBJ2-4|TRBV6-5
CASSSPGNIQYF
TGTGCCAGCAGCTCCCCGGGGAACATTCAGTACTTC
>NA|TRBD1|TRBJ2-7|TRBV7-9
CASSPGQDEQYF
TGTGCCAGCAGCCCGGGACAGGACGAGCAGTACTTC
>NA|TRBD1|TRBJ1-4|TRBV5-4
CASSWDRGDEKLFF
TGTGCCAGCAGTTGGGACAGGGGTGATGAAAAACTGTTTTTT
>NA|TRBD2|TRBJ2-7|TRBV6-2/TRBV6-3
CASSRRPGKTSGYEQYF
TGTGCCAGCAGCCGCAGGCCCGGGAAAACTAGCGGCTACGAGCAGTACTTC
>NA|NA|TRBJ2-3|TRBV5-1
CASSLGGAGTDTQYF
TGCGCCAGCAGCTTAGGGGGAGCCGGCACAGATACGCAGTATTTT
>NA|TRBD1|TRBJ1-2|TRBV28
CASTAQGAKGYTF
TGTGCCAGCACCGCACAGGGGGCGAAAGGCTACACCTTC